The sequence of this TCR beta chain was determined in a study of blood T cell repertoires in COVID-19. Study summary: PBMCs, B-cell-depleted T cells, or T cells were the source of the cDNA or gDNA that made up the material.

Sequenced by immunoSEQ multiplex PCR; TCRdb stores in-frame clones only, minus some. The sample yields around 150,000 clones, about four fifths seen once. V was clipped by 4 bases and J by 2 bases; unmatched bases: 6. Germline assignment: CDR1 SGHRS and CDR2 YFSETQ. The CDR3 is 15 amino acids. The material sequenced was peripheral blood. The receptor was isolated from a human donor in a cohort sampled during active COVID-19. The genes are TRBV5-1 and TRBJ1-3, with 7 bases matching TRBD1. Written as DNA, the CDR3 is TGCGCCAGCAGCGTAAACACAGGGGCTGGAAACACCATATATTTT. This sequence encodes CASSVNTGAGNTIYF.